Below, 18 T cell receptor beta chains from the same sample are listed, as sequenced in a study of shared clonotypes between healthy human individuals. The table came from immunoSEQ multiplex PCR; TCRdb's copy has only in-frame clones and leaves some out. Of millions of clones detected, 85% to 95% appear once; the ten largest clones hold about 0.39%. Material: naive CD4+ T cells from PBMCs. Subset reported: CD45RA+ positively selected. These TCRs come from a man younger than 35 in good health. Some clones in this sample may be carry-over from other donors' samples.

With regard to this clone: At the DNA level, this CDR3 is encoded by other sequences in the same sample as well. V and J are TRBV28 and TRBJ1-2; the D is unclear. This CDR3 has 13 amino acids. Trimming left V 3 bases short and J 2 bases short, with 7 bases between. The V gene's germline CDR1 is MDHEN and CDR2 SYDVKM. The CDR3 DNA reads TGTGCCAGCAGTTTTCGGGCCAACTATGGCTACACCTTC. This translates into CASSFRANYGYTF.

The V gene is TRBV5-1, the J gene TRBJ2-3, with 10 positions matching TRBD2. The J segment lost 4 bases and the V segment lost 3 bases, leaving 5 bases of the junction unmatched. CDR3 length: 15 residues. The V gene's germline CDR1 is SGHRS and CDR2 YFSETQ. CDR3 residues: CASSSVAGGADTQYF. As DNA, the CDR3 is TGCGCCAGCAGCTCCGTAGCGGGAGGAGCAGATACGCAGTATTTT.

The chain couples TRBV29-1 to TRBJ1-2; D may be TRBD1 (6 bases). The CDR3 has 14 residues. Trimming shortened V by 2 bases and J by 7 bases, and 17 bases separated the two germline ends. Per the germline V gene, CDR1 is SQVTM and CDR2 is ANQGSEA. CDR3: CSVELVQGIGGYTF. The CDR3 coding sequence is TGCAGCGTTGAATTGGTACAGGGAATAGGTGGCTACACCTTC.

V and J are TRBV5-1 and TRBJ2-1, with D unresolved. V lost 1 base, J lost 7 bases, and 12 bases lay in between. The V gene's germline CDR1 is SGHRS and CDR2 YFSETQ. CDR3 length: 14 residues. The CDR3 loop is CASSLSLGQNEQFF. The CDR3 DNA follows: TGCGCCAGCAGCTTGAGTTTAGGCCAGAATGAGCAGTTCTTC.

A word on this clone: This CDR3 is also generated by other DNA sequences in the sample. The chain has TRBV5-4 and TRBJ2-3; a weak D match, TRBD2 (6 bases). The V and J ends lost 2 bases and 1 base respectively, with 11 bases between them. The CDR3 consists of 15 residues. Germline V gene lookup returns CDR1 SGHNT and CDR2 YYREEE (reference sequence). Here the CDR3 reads CASSFGSVGTDTQYF. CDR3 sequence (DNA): TGTGCCAGCAGCTTCGGGAGTGTGGGCACAGATACGCAGTATTTT.

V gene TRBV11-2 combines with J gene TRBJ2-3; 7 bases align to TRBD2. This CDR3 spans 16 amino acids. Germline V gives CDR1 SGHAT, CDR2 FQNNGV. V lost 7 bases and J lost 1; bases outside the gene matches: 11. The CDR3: CASTQTSGTRTDTQYF. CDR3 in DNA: TGTGCCAGCACCCAAACGAGCGGGACGCGCACAGATACGCAGTATTTT.

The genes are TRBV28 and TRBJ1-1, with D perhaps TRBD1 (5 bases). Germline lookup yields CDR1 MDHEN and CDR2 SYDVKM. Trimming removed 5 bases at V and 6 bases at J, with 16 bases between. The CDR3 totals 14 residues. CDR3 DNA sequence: TGTGCCAGCAGTAAACTCCCTGGGGCCCCTGAAGCTTTCTTT. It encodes CASSKLPGAPEAFF. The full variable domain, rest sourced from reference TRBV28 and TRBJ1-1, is DVKVTQSSRYLVKRTGEKVFLECVQDMDHENMFWYRQDPGLGLRLIYFSYDVKMKEKGDIPEGYSVSREKKERFSLILESASTNQTSMYLCASSKLPGAPEAFFGQGTRLTVV.

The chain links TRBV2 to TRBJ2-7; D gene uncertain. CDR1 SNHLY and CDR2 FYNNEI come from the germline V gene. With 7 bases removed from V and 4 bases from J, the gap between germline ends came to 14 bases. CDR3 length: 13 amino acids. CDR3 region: CASKMFPDYEQYF. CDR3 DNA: TGTGCCAGCAAAATGTTTCCAGATTACGAGCAGTACTTC.

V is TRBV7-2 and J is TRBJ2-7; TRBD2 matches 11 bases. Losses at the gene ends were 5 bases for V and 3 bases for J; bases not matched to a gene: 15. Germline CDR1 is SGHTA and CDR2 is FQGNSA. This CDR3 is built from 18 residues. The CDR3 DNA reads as TGTGCCAGCAGCCCGGGGTCTAGCGGGAGGCGGGAGGACTACGAGCAGTACTTC. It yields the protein CASSPGSSGRREDYEQYF.

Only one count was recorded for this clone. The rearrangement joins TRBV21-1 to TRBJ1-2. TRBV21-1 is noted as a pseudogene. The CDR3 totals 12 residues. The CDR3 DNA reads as TGTGCCAGCACCGCTAATTCGGGGGGCTACACCTTC. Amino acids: CASTANSGGYTF.

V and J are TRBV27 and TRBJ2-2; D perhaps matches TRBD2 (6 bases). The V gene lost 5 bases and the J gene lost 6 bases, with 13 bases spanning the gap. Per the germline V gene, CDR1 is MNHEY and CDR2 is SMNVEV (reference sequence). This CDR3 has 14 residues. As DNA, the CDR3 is TGTGCCAGCAGTGGCCGGGAGAGGCCCGGGGAGCTGTTTTTT. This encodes CASSGRERPGELFF.

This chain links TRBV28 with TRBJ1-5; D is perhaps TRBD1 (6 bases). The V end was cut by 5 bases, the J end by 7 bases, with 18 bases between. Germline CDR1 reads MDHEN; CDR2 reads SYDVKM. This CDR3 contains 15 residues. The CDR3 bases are TGTGCCAGCAGTCCACAGGGTGGCGGGGAGCAGCCCCAGCATTTT. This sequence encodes CASSPQGGGEQPQHF.

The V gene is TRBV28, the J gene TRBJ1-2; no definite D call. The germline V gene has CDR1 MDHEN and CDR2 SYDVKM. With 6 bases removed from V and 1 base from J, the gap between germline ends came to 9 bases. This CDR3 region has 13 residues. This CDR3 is CASSLLINYGYTF. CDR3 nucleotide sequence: TGTGCCAGCAGCCTCCTTATTAACTATGGCTACACCTTC.

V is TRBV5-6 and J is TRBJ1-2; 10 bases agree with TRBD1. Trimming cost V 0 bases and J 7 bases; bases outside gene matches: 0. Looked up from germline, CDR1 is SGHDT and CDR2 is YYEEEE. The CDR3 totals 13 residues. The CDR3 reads CASSLGDRGGYTF. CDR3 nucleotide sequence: TGTGCCAGCAGCTTGGGGGACAGGGGTGGCTACACCTTC. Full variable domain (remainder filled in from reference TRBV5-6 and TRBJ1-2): DAGVTQSPTHLIKTRGQQVTLRCSPKSGHDTVSWYQQALGQGPQFIFQYYEEEERQRGNFPDRFSGHQFPNYSSELNVNALLLGDSALYLCASSLGDRGGYTFGSGTRLTVV.

The CDR3 loop reads CASSEAVRSTEAFF. The CDR3 DNA reads TGTGCCAGCAGTGAAGCCGTCAGGTCCACTGAAGCTTTCTTT. The chain links TRBV2 to TRBJ1-1; no firm D call. With 0 bases removed from V and 4 bases from J, the gap between germline ends came to 9 bases. Germline V gene sequence: CDR1 SNHLY, CDR2 FYNNEI. The CDR3 is 14 amino acids.

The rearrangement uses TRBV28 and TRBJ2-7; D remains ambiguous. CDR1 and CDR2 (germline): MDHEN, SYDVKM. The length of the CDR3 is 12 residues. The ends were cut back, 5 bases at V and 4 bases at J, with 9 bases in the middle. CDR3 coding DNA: TGTGCCAGCAGTATCACTTTTTACGAGCAGTACTTC. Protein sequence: CASSITFYEQYF. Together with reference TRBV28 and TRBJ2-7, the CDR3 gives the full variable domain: DVKVTQSSRYLVKRTGEKVFLECVQDMDHENMFWYRQDPGLGLRLIYFSYDVKMKEKGDIPEGYSVSREKKERFSLILESASTNQTSMYLCASSITFYEQYFGPGTRLTVT.

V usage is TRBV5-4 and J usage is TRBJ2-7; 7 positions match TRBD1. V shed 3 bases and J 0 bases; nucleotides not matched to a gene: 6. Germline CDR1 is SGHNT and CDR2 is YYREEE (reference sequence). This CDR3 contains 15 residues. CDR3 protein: CASSSGQDPSYEQYF. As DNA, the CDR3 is TGTGCCAGCAGCTCAGGACAGGACCCCTCCTACGAGCAGTACTTC.

CDR3: CASTGVGEQFF. CDR3 nucleotides: TGTGCCAGCACGGGGGTGGGAGAGCAGTTCTTC. The genes are TRBV28 and TRBJ2-1; D possibly corresponds to TRBD2 (6 bases). Looked up from germline, CDR1 is MDHEN and CDR2 is SYDVKM. This CDR3 contains 11 residues. V shed 7 bases and J shed 10 bases, with 11 bases lying between them.